A selection of T cell receptor beta chains follows, all from one sample in a study of cytomegalovirus exposure and HLA in healthy donors. Generated by immunoSEQ multiplex PCR, the TCRdb table keeps only in-frame clones and is missing some. The table lists tens of thousands of clones. The sample comprised PBMCs. The receptors were sampled from a man in his fifties or sixties in good health and CMV-seropositive. The CDR3 runs from the conserved cysteine through the conserved F or W.

v_gene	j_gene	CDR3aa
TRBV18	TRBJ1-4	CASSNTLGSANEKLFF
TRBV19	TRBJ2-1	CASSMGLADNEQFF
TRBV7-9	TRBJ1-1	CASSLTGSSAFF
TRBV5-1	TRBJ2-1	CASSLPRTGAADEQFF
TRBV6-6	TRBJ1-1	CASSTPEMNTEAFF
TRBV6-5	TRBJ1-1	CASGGWSTEAFF
TRBV5-1	TRBJ2-5	CASSLTEETQYF
TRBV6-1	TRBJ1-2	CASSEDEDRAVGYTF
TRBV2	TRBJ2-1	CASSHRNGLAGVGNEQFF
TRBV19	TRBJ2-5	CASSIGLAGETQYF
TRBV6-5	TRBJ2-1	CASSFDRLGNEQFF
TRBV7-2	TRBJ1-2	CASSFSFLRGYTF
TRBV28	TRBJ1-3	CASSTDRVGNTIYF
TRBV4-1	TRBJ2-7	CASSPVGLNLHEQYF
TRBV11-3	TRBJ2-1	CASSTHGSSYNEQFF
TRBV6-1	TRBJ1-5	CASNRVGSNQPQHF
TRBV29-1	TRBJ2-2	CSVEVEGGQDTANTGELFF
TRBV2	TRBJ1-1	CASSLGQTGTEAFF
TRBV4-1	TRBJ1-6	CASSQEGLENSPLHF
TRBV7-9	TRBJ2-1	CASSSDNEQFF
TRBV7-8	TRBJ2-3	CASSLSGLDTQYF
TRBV28	TRBJ1-1	CASSLRQSTEAFF
TRBV5-1	TRBJ2-2	CASGRLADNTGELFF
TRBV25-1	TRBJ1-1	CASSVSRDTEAFF